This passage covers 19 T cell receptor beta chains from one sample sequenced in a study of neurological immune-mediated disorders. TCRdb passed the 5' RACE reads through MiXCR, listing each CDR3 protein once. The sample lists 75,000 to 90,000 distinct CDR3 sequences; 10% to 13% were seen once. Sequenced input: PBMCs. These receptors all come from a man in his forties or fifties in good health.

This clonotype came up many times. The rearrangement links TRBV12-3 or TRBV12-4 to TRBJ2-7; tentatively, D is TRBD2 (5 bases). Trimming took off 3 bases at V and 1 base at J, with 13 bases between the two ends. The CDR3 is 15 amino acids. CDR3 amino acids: CASSFSSGMSYEQYF. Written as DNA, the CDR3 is TGTGCCAGCAGTTTTAGTTCCGGGATGTCCTACGAGCAGTACTTC.

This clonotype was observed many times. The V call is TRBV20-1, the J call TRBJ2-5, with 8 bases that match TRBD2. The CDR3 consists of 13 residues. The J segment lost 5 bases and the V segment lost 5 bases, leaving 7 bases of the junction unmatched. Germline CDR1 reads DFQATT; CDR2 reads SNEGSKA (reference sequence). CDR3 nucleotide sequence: TGCAGTGCTGGCGGGAGGCGGGAGGAGACCCAGTACTTC. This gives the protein CSAGGRREETQYF.

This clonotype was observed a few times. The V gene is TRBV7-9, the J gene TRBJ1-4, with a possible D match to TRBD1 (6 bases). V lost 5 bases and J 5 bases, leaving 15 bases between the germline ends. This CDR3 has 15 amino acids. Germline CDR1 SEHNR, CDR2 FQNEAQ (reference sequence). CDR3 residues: CASSLGTPGNEKLFF. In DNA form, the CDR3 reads TGTGCCAGCAGCCTCGGGACACCTGGAAATGAAAAACTGTTTTTT.

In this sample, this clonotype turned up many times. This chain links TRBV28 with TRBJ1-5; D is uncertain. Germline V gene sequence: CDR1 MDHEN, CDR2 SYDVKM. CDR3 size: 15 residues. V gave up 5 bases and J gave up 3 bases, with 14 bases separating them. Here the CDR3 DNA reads TGTGCCAGCAGTCCGCCTCCAGGATTCAATCAGCCCCAGCATTTT. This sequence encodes CASSPPPGFNQPQHF.

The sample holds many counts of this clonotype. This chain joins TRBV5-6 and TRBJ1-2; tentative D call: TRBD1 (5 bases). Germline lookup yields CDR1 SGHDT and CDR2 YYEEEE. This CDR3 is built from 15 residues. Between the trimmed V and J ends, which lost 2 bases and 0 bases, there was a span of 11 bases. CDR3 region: CASSFGGGSNYGYTF. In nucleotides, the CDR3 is TGTGCCAGCAGCTTTGGGGGGGGATCTAACTATGGCTACACCTTC.

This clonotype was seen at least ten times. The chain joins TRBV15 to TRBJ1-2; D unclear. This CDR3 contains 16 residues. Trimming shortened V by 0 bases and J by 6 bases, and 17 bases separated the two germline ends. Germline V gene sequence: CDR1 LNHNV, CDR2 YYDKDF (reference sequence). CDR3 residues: CATSREAGGPFDGYTF. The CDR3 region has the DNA TGTGCCACCAGCAGAGAGGCAGGTGGGCCCTTTGATGGCTACACCTTC.

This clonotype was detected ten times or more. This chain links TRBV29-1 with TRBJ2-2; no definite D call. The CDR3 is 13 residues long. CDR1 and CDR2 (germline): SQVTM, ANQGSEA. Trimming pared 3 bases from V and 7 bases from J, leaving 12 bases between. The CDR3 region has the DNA TGCAGCGTTGAGGGTGCGATGGGCGGGGAGCTGTTTTTT. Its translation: CSVEGAMGGELFF.

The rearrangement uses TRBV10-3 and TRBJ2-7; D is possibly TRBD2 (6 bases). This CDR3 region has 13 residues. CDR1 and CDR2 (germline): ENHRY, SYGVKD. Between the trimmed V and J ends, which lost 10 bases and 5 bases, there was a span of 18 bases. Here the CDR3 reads CATTRGVGNEQYF. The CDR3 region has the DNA TGTGCCACCACGCGGGGCGTAGGAAACGAGCAGTACTTC.

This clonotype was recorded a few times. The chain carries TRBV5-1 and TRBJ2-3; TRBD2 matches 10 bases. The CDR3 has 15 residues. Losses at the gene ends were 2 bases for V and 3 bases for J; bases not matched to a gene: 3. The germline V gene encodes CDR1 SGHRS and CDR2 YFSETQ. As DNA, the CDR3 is TGCGCCAGCAGCTTTATGACTAGCGGGACAGATACGCAGTATTTT. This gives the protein CASSFMTSGTDTQYF.

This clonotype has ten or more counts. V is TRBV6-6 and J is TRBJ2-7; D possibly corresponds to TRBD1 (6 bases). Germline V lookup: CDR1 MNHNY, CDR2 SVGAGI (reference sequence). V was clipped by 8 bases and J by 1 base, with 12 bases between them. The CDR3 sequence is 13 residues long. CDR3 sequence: CASGGRSSYEQYF. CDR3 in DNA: TGTGCCAGCGGGGGCCGATCATCCTACGAGCAGTACTTC.

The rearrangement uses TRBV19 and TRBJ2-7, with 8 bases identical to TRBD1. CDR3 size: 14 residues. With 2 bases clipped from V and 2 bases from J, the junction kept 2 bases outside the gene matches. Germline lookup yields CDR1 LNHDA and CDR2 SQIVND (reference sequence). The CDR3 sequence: CASSITGQAYEQYF. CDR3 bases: TGTGCCAGTAGTATAACGGGACAGGCCTACGAGCAGTACTTC.

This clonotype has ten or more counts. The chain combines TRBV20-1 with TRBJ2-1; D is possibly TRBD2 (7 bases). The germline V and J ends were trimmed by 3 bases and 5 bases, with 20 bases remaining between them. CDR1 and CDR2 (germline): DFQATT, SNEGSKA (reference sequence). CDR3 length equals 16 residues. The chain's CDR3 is CSASPLRGRADNEQFF. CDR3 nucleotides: TGCAGTGCTAGCCCCCTGAGGGGGAGGGCCGACAATGAGCAGTTCTTC.

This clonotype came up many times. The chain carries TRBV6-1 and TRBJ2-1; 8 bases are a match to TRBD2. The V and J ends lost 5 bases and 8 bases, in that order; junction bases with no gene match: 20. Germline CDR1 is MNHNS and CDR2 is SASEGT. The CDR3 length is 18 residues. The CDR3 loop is CASSLTPAGGGFWDEQFF. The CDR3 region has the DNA TGTGCCAGCAGTCTTACCCCCGCCGGCGGGGGGTTTTGGGATGAGCAGTTCTTC.

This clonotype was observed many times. The CDR3 spells CAISGASYEQYF. The CDR3 nucleotides are TGCGCCATCTCAGGGGCCTCCTACGAGCAGTACTTC. This chain joins TRBV5-1 and TRBJ2-7, with a possible D match to TRBD1 (6 bases). Between the trimmed V and J ends, which lost 9 bases and 0 bases, there was a span of 10 bases. CDR1 is SGHRS and CDR2 is YFSETQ in the germline V gene. This CDR3 is 12 amino acids long. Combining the CDR3 with reference TRBV5-1 and TRBJ2-7 gives the whole variable domain KAGVTQTPRYLIKTRGQQVTLSCSPISGHRSVSWYQQTPGQGLQFLFEYFSETQRNKGNFPGRFSGRQFSNSRSEMNVSTLELGDSALYLCAISGASYEQYFGPGTRLTVT.

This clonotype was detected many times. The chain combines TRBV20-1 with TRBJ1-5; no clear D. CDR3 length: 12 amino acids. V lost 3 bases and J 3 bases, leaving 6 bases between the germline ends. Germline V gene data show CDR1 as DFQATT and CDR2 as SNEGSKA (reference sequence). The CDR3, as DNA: TGCAGTGCTAGTCGGCCCAATCAGCCCCAGCATTTT. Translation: CSASRPNQPQHF.

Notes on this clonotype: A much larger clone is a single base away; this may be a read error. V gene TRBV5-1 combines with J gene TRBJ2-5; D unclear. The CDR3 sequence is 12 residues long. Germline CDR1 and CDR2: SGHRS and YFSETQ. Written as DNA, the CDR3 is TGCGCCAGCAGAGGCATGAAAGAGACCCATTACTTC. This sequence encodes CASRGMKETHYF. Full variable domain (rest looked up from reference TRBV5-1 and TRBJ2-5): KAGVTQTPRYLIKTRGQQVTLSCSPISGHRSVSWYQQTPGQGLQFLFEYFSETQRNKGNFPGRFSGRQFSNSRSEMNVSTLELGDSALYLCASRGMKETHYFGPGTRLLVL.

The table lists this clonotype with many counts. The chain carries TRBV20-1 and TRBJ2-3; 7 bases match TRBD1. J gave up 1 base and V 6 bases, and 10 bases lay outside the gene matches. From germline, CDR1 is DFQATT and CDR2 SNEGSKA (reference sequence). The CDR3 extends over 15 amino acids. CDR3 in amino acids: CSATNRGRGTDTQYF. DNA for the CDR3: TGCAGTGCCACGAACAGGGGCCGAGGCACAGATACGCAGTATTTT.

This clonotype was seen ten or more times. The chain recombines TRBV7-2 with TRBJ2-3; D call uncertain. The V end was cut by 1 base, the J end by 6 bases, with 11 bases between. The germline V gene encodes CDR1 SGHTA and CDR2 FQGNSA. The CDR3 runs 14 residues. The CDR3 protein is CASSLDGPLDTQYF. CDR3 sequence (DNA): TGTGCCAGCAGCTTAGATGGTCCGCTGGATACGCAGTATTTT.

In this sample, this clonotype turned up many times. The CDR3 DNA reads TGTGCCAGCAGTTACTCCGGGCCCAAGAAAGAAGCTTTCTTT. Residues: CASSYSGPKKEAFF. The chain has TRBV6-5 and TRBJ1-1; D ambiguous. The germline CDR1 and CDR2 sequences are MNHEY and SVGAGI. V was shortened by 0 bases and J by 8 bases, with 13 bases between the two germline ends. CDR3 length: 14 amino acids.